Shown below are 29 T cell receptor beta chains from a single sample sequenced in a study of human T cells and chemical hapten exposure. MiXCR, applied by TCRdb to the RACE reads, yields one record per CDR3 protein. The table includes tens of thousands of distinct CDR3 sequences, 10% detected once. Indicated time point: patch test 2, 6 weeks after DPC sensitization. The treatment was: therapeutic diphenylcyclopropenone sensitization with weekly scalp DPC. The specimen comprised whole blood, sampled in connection with sensitization to the hapten diphenylcyclopropenone (DPC). These receptors all come from a woman between 45 and 60 years old with alopecia areata. Some clones in this sample may be carry-over from other donors' samples.

This clonotype was seen a few times. The V call is TRBV11-2, the J call TRBJ2-1, with TRBD2 matching over 9 bases. Trimming removed 2 bases from V and 6 bases from J; junction bases left unmatched: 2. The V gene's germline CDR1 is SGHAT and CDR2 FQNNGV. The CDR3 has 14 amino acids. The CDR3 DNA reads TGTGCCAGCAGCTTACTAGCGGGATTCAATGAGCAGTTCTTC. Protein: CASSLLAGFNEQFF. The entire variable domain, with the rest obtained from reference TRBV11-2 and TRBJ2-1, is as follows: EAGVAQSPRYKIIEKRQSVAFWCNPISGHATLYWYQQILGQGPKLLIQFQNNGVVDDSQLPKDRFSAERLKGVDSTLKIQPAKLEDSAVYLCASSLLAGFNEQFFGPGTRLTVL.

In this sample, this clonotype turned up many times. The V call is TRBV20-1, the J call TRBJ2-3; 13 bases fit TRBD2. The CDR3 loop spans 17 amino acids. V shed 2 bases, J shed 2 bases, and the junction held 7 bases outside the gene matches. The V gene's germline CDR1 is DFQATT and CDR2 SNEGSKA (reference sequence). The CDR3 sequence: CSARRTSGSTFTDTQYF. CDR3 nucleotides: TGCAGTGCTAGAAGGACTAGCGGGAGTACTTTCACAGATACGCAGTATTTT.

This clonotype occurred a few times. This chain joins TRBV10-3 and TRBJ1-3; unclear D gene. This CDR3 contains 16 residues. The V and J ends lost 3 bases and 0 bases respectively, with 12 bases between them. Germline values: CDR1 ENHRY, CDR2 SYGVKD. The CDR3: CAISDPRAASGNTIYF. The CDR3 DNA is TGTGCCATCAGTGACCCCCGGGCAGCCTCTGGAAACACCATATATTTT.

This clonotype was detected many times. The CDR3 spells CASSLGGVQETQYF. The CDR3 DNA reads as TGTGCCAGCAGTCTGGGGGGCGTCCAAGAGACCCAGTACTTC. V and J are TRBV2 and TRBJ2-5, with D possibly being TRBD1 or TRBD2 (6 bases each). CDR3 length: 14 amino acids. V lost 5 bases and J lost 1, with 11 bases in between. The germline V gene encodes CDR1 SNHLY and CDR2 FYNNEI.

This clonotype has just a few counts. V and J are TRBV6-6 and TRBJ1-1; D gene uncertain. V lost 4 bases, J lost 5 bases, and 17 bases lay in between. The CDR3 consists of 15 residues. Germline V lookup: CDR1 MNHNY, CDR2 SVGAGI (reference sequence). CDR3 nucleotides: TGTGCCAGCAGTTTACAAAAGGGTGGTGTTACTGAAGCTTTCTTT. Translated, it gives CASSLQKGGVTEAFF.

Here the CDR3 reads CASSSDRELPSTDTQYF. In DNA, the CDR3 is TGCGCCAGCAGCTCCGACAGGGAATTACCTAGCACAGATACGCAGTATTTT. The chain carries TRBV5-1 and TRBJ2-3; 7 bases map to TRBD1. Trimming removed 3 bases from V and 0 bases from J; junction bases left unmatched: 10. Germline CDR1 is SGHRS and CDR2 is YFSETQ. The CDR3 has 17 amino acids. Supplemented by reference TRBV5-1 and TRBJ2-3, the full variable domain reads KAGVTQTPRYLIKTRGQQVTLSCSPISGHRSVSWYQQTPGQGLQFLFEYFSETQRNKGNFPGRFSGRQFSNSRSEMNVSTLELGDSALYLCASSSDRELPSTDTQYFGPGTRLTVL.

Ten or more counts support this clonotype. The CDR3 loop is CSVKGSDQPQHF. Here the CDR3 DNA reads TGCAGCGTCAAGGGTTCCGATCAGCCCCAGCATTTT. The chain couples TRBV29-1 to TRBJ1-5; D unclear. Deletions cut 6 bases from V and 5 bases from J, with 11 bases between. This CDR3 is built from 12 residues. Germline V lookup: CDR1 SQVTM, CDR2 ANQGSEA.

This clonotype was detected many times. The genes are TRBV4-2 and TRBJ2-7; D may match TRBD1 or TRBD2 (5 bases each). The CDR3 runs 13 residues. Per germline, CDR1 LGHNA and CDR2 YNFKEQ. The V end was cut by 2 bases, the J end by 11 bases, with 16 bases between. CDR3 sequence (DNA): TGTGCCAGCAGCCAAACATACCGGGACGGCAAGTACTTC. Translated, it gives CASSQTYRDGKYF.

The rearrangement uses TRBV19 and TRBJ2-5; possible D gene TRBD1, 6 bases. Trimming removed 0 bases at V and 4 bases at J, with 6 bases between. Germline V lookup: CDR1 LNHDA, CDR2 SQIVND (reference sequence). The CDR3 is 13 amino acids. CDR3 nucleotide sequence: TGTGCCAGTAGTATAGACAGGGGAGAGACCCAGTACTTC. This codes for CASSIDRGETQYF.

This clonotype was detected many times. The V call is TRBV3-1, the J call TRBJ2-1; TRBD2 might be the D (5 bases). Between the trimmed V and J ends, which lost 3 bases and 3 bases, there was a span of 15 bases. Germline CDR1 reads LGHDT; CDR2 reads YNNKEL (reference sequence). The CDR3 loop spans 16 amino acids. CDR3 residues: CASSHEGASFYNEQFF. For the CDR3, the DNA is TGTGCCAGCAGCCATGAGGGAGCTAGTTTCTACAATGAGCAGTTCTTC.

Ten or more counts support this clonotype. The chain combines TRBV5-1 with TRBJ1-4; TRBD1 matches at 7 bases. Germline CDR1 SGHRS, CDR2 YFSETQ. J lost 8 bases, V lost 0 bases, and 1 base had no gene match. This CDR3 has 13 amino acids. CDR3 amino acids: CASSLEGQEKLFF. In DNA form, the CDR3 reads TGCGCCAGCAGCTTGGAGGGACAGGAAAAACTGTTTTTT.

In its sample, this clonotype was seen a few times. The rearrangement joins TRBV5-1 to TRBJ2-7, with 7 nucleotides matching TRBD1. CDR3 size: 17 residues. V lost 2 bases, J lost 1 base, and 12 bases stayed unmatched. Germline CDR1 is SGHRS and CDR2 is YFSETQ. DNA of the CDR3: TGCGCCAGCAGCTTCACAGTTCTGACAGGGCGATCCTACGAGCAGTACTTC. Translated, it gives CASSFTVLTGRSYEQYF.

Points on this clonotype: At one end, the junction sequence differs from germline, possibly due to a read error. The chain recombines TRBV2 with TRBJ2-2, with 8 bases fitting TRBD2. Germline-derived CDR1 and CDR2 are SNHLY and FYNNEI. The CDR3 runs to 12 residues. This chain's CDR3 is CGGGRSTGELFF. The CDR3 bases are TGCGGGGGCGGGAGGAGCACCGGGGAGCTGTTTTTT.

This clonotype was seen many times. The rearrangement uses TRBV5-4 and TRBJ1-1; D is unclear. Germline V lookup: CDR1 SGHNT, CDR2 YYREEE (reference sequence). The V gene lost 2 bases and the J gene lost 7 bases, with 9 bases spanning the gap. The length of the CDR3 is 12 residues. The CDR3 here is CASSLHSLEAFF. Here the CDR3 DNA reads TGTGCCAGCAGCTTACACAGCCTTGAAGCTTTCTTT.

This clonotype has ten or more counts. This chain joins TRBV7-6 and TRBJ2-2, with a possible D match to TRBD1 (5 bases). Between the trimmed V and J ends, which lost 3 bases and 2 bases, there was a span of 10 bases. Germline-derived CDR1 and CDR2 are SGHVS and FNYEAQ. CDR3 length: 15 residues. DNA of the CDR3: TGTGCCAGCAGCTTGGGGCAGCTTAACACCGGGGAGCTGTTTTTT. It yields the protein CASSLGQLNTGELFF.

This clonotype came up many times. This sequence joins TRBV30 and TRBJ2-3; the match to TRBD2 covers 13 bases. Germline-derived CDR1 and CDR2 are GTSNPN and SVGIG (reference sequence). V dropped 5 bases and J dropped 5; count of bases not matched to a gene: 4. The CDR3 has 14 amino acids. This chain's CDR3 is CAWAGLAGIDTQYF. The DNA of the CDR3 is TGTGCCTGGGCGGGACTAGCGGGAATAGATACGCAGTATTTT. Complete variable domain (other parts from reference TRBV30 and TRBJ2-3): SQTIHQWPATLVQPVGSPLSLECTVEGTSNPNLYWYRQAAGRGLQLLFYSVGIGQISSEVPQNLSASRPQDRQFILSSKKLLLSDSGFYLCAWAGLAGIDTQYFGPGTRLTVL.

This clonotype was counted ten times or more. CDR3 residues: CASKGGPPEAFF. The DNA of the CDR3 is TGTGCCAGTAAGGGCGGTCCACCCGAAGCTTTCTTT. V is TRBV19 and J is TRBJ1-1; D is unresolved. Between the trimmed V and J ends, which lost 7 bases and 8 bases, there was a span of 14 bases. Germline CDR1 is LNHDA and CDR2 is SQIVND (reference sequence). CDR3 size: 12 residues.

Many counts were recorded for this clonotype. Sequence at one end of the junction differs from germline and may be a read error. The gene calls are TRBV5-1 and TRBJ1-1, with D unclear. Germline lookup yields CDR1 SGHRS and CDR2 YFSETQ. This CDR3 comprises 14 residues. The CDR3 DNA follows: TGTGCCAGCAGCTTAGGCCAGATGAACACTGAAGCTTTCTTT. As protein: CASSLGQMNTEAFF.

The genes are TRBV6-1 and TRBJ2-7, with 7 bases lining up with TRBD1. There are 15 residues in the CDR3. From germline, CDR1 is MNHNS and CDR2 SASEGT. Germline trimming cut 2 bases from V and 3 bases from J; bases unmatched to any gene: 7. This chain's CDR3 is CASSERDRTFYEQYF. The CDR3 region has the DNA TGTGCCAGCAGTGAAAGGGACAGAACATTCTACGAGCAGTACTTC.

Only a few counts were recorded for this clonotype. The chain carries TRBV18 and TRBJ1-2; D not certain. CDR3 size: 13 residues. V shed 4 bases and J shed 2 bases, with 8 bases lying between them. The germline V gene has CDR1 KGHSH and CDR2 LQKENI. CDR3 DNA sequence: TGTGCCAGCTCACTCTCCGGGAACTATGGCTACACCTTC. It codes for CASSLSGNYGYTF.

This clonotype has at least ten counts. The CDR3 loop is CASSMTDQPQHF. The CDR3 DNA is TGTGCCAGCTCAATGACAGATCAGCCCCAGCATTTT. This chain joins TRBV18 and TRBJ1-5, with D possibly matching TRBD1 (5 bases). This CDR3 has 12 amino acids. Deletions cut 5 bases from V and 5 bases from J, with 7 bases between. Germline values: CDR1 KGHSH, CDR2 LQKENI.

J is TRBJ2-5 and V is TRBV7-6; D is possibly TRBD2 (6 bases). Looked up from germline, CDR1 is SGHVS and CDR2 is FNYEAQ. Deletions cut 1 base from V and 4 bases from J, with 10 bases between. CDR3 size: 14 residues. The CDR3 reads CASSLGFSGETQYF. In nucleotides, the CDR3 is TGTGCCAGCAGCTTAGGTTTTAGCGGAGAGACCCAGTACTTC.

There are many counts of this clonotype. This chain uses TRBV2 with TRBJ2-7, with unresolved D. Germline assignment: CDR1 SNHLY and CDR2 FYNNEI. The CDR3 spans 14 residues. The V end was cut by 7 bases, the J end by 5 bases, with 18 bases between. Written as DNA, the CDR3 is TGTGCCAGCACCGGATTGGGGTTTGGAAACGAGCAGTACTTC. It yields the protein CASTGLGFGNEQYF. Complete variable domain (other parts from reference TRBV2 and TRBJ2-7): EPEVTQTPSHQVTQMGQEVILRCVPISNHLYFYWYRQILGQKVEFLVSFYNNEISEKSEIFDDQFSVERPDGSNFTLKIRSTKLEDSAMYFCASTGLGFGNEQYFGPGTRLTVT.

Ten or more counts support this clonotype. The chain is built from TRBV18 and TRBJ1-1, with D possibly being TRBD1 (5 bases). The CDR3 runs to 13 residues. The V end was cut by 5 bases, the J end by 0 bases, with 7 bases between. Germline assignment: CDR1 KGHSH and CDR2 LQKENI. This CDR3 reads CASSTTVNTEAFF. The CDR3 DNA reads as TGTGCCAGCTCAACGACAGTGAACACTGAAGCTTTCTTT.

This clonotype showed up just a few times. This chain uses TRBV6-6 with TRBJ2-7; 9 bases align to TRBD2. V was pared by 4 bases and J by 2 bases, with 9 bases of the junction left unmatched. The germline gives CDR1 MNHNY, CDR2 SVGAGI (reference sequence). The CDR3 covers 16 residues. The CDR3 region is CASSSQPGLATYEQYF. The CDR3 coding sequence is TGTGCCAGCAGTTCCCAGCCGGGACTAGCCACCTACGAGCAGTACTTC.

This clonotype showed up many times. The gene calls are TRBV27 and TRBJ2-2, with D tentatively TRBD1 or TRBD2 (6 bases each). The V and J ends lost 6 bases and 3 bases respectively, with 11 bases between them. Germline lookup yields CDR1 MNHEY and CDR2 SMNVEV (reference sequence). The CDR3 is made up of 14 amino acids. CDR3 protein: CASRLGGYTGELFF. Written as DNA, the CDR3 is TGTGCCAGCAGACTAGGGGGGTACACCGGGGAGCTGTTTTTT.

The CDR3 coding sequence is TGCAGTGCTAGGCAGGGGACAGGGTACAATGAGCAGTTCTTC. Translated: CSARQGTGYNEQFF. The rearrangement links TRBV20-1 to TRBJ2-1, with TRBD1 matching over 9 bases. The junction had 4 bases not matched to a gene; V was cut back by 3 bases and J by 4 bases. This CDR3 is built from 14 residues. The germline V gene has CDR1 DFQATT and CDR2 SNEGSKA (reference sequence).

Regarding this clonotype: This clone may be a read error of a much larger clone one base away. The genes are TRBV12-3 or TRBV12-4 and TRBJ2-2, with a weak D call TRBD2 (5 bases). CDR3 size: 14 residues. V dropped 7 bases and J dropped 8 bases, with 17 bases sitting between them. DNA for the CDR3: TGTGCCAGCATTCTCTCCGGAGGTCGGGGGGAGCTGTTTTTT. Translation: CASILSGGRGELFF.

This clonotype was observed at least ten times. J is TRBJ1-1 and V is TRBV3-1, with D possibly TRBD1 on 6 matching bases. The germline CDR1 and CDR2 sequences are LGHDT and YNNKEL (reference sequence). This CDR3 is 13 amino acids long. V lost 1 base and J lost 3, with 6 bases in between. CDR3 DNA: TGTGCCAGCAGCCAAGCAGGGGACACTGAAGCTTTCTTT. The encoded protein is CASSQAGDTEAFF.